This T cell receptor beta chain was found in a study of T-cell reconstitution after alpha-beta-depleted transplantation in children. Many counts were recorded for this clonotype. This CDR3 is built from 16 residues. Germline CDR1 and CDR2: MDHEN and SYDVKM. Trimming took 9 bases from V and 5 from J; bases not matched to a gene: 15. Unique molecular identifiers were used to barcode this TCRbeta library. TCRdb processed the PCR reads anew with MiXCR; each CDR3 protein has one entry. This table holds about 600,000 distinct CDR3 sequences, over 9.5% found once. This TCR was recovered from a human donor who donated a stem cell graft to a child with acute myeloid leukemia. The chain has TRBV28 and TRBJ1-4; 7 bases are a match to TRBD1. Sequenced material: PBMCs from the stem cell graft donor, taken from the stem cell graft. CDR3 loop: CASHTDREKTNEKLFF. In DNA, the CDR3 is TGTGCCAGTCATACAGACAGGGAAAAAACCAATGAAAAACTGTTTTTT.